This TCR beta chain was obtained from a study of blood T cell repertoires in COVID-19. Study overall: Researchers got acute and convalescent COVID-19 samples from the United States, Italy and Spain. From T cells, B-cell-depleted T cells, or PBMCs came the material, which was cDNA or gDNA.

V lost 5 bases and J 1 base, leaving 8 bases between the germline ends. Germline CDR1 SGHTA, CDR2 FQGTGA. The CDR3 runs to 13 residues. Original handling: Amplification from reference gene primers served as the basis for estimated nucleated cell counts. Measured with immunoSEQ multiplex PCR; TCRdb has only the in-frame clones, and not every one. For V, J and clone size, that table is used; D and trimming come from the DNA. The sample has 35,000 to 40,000 clones, 75% to 90% seen once. The sequenced sample consisted of peripheral blood. The rearrangement uses TRBV7-3 and TRBJ1-1; unclear D gene. This TCR was recovered from a man between 65 and 80 years old with acute or convalescent COVID-19. This CDR3 is CASSKTGNTEAFF. The CDR3 DNA is TGTGCCAGCAGCAAAACCGGGAACACTGAAGCTTTCTTT.